This entry describes one TCR beta chain. This clone came up a few times. Its recognized antigen is unknown. One base away there is no much larger clone; base qualities are not given. Receptor amplification or capture employed the immunoSEQ multiplex PCR assay. TCR beta CDR3 sequencing was performed on DNA from the cultured, isolated CD4+ T cells. The study's own analysis went as follows. Non-productive TCR sequences were removed, reads were trimmed to the CDR3 region, and CDR3s of at least 7 amino acids were retained. The MANAFEST web app was used to identify antigen-specific clonotypes by comparing expansion in peptide wells with expansion in reference cultures. To be called positive, a clone needed expansion at FDR<0.05 compared with the reference and with all other wells, an odds ratio greater than 5, and a frequency greater than 0.1% in two replicate wells. Clonotypes significantly expanded in SARS-CoV-2 spike wells and in at least one common cold coronavirus spike condition were defined as cross-reactive. CDR3 similarity was assessed by Levenshtein distance with the stringdist R package, and unrooted trees were built with ape in R 3.6.1. TCRdb stores this immuneACCESS table with in-frame sequences only. Part of the clones is absent; in the studies checked, under half of the shortfall reflects unresolved V genes, and no reason is known for the rest. The V and J calls and clone size were taken over from that table, and D and trimming were inferred from the DNA. This sample is represented by 50,000 to 60,000 clones; more than 60% of them were singletons. Of the sample, approximately 20% falls within the top ten clones.

The data belong to a study of vaccination effects on CD4 cells after COVID-19 (dated by TCRdb to 2021 to 2024). With regard to the full study: Two doses of either the BNT162b2 or the mRNA-1273 mRNA SARS-CoV-2 vaccine were administered to participants. SARS-CoV-2 spike-specific CD4+ TCR repertoires were compared before and after mRNA vaccination in COVID-19 convalescent patients and in infection-naive vaccine recipients. Altogether, around 9 COVID-19 convalescent patients and 4 SARS-CoV-2-naive healthy vaccine recipients made up the full study. The Oncomine TCR Beta short-read assay on an Illumina iSeq 100 was used to sequence cultures from other donors in the study. Summary of the overall study and its limitations: In healthy vaccine recipients, vaccine-induced clones were almost all SARS-CoV-2 mono-reactive, with only 1 of 255 cross-reactive with common cold coronaviruses. Limitations of the study were the small number of convalescent patients and the absence of early post-infection timepoints. Marked clonal contraction was observed in both infection-induced and vaccine-induced clones at late post-vaccination timepoints, consistent with waning T cell responses.

To identify antigen-specific CD4+ T cell clonotypes by their expansion, the ViraFEST assay first stimulated PBMC with viral peptide pools and then applied TCR sequencing. After less than 13 days of culture, CD4+ T cells were isolated with the EasySep CD4+ T cell isolation kit. Healthy vaccine recipients had no prior SARS-CoV-2 infection, confirmed by negative nucleocapsid antibodies before and after vaccination. Some 2.2 million PBMC per well were cultured in IMDM with about 4.8% human AB serum, 8.5 to 10 IU/ml IL-2 and gentamicin, plus 10 ug/ml peptides. On days 3 and 7, half of the culture medium was replaced with fresh IL-2-containing medium. Unless noted otherwise, every peptide stimulation condition was cultured in triplicate wells. Using Ficoll-Paque Plus gradient centrifugation, PBMC were separated from whole blood and then either used fresh or cryopreserved at -140C. Overlapping peptide pools spanned the spike proteins of SARS-CoV-2 and the common cold coronaviruses HCoV-NL63, HCoV-OC43 and HCoV-229E. The QIAamp micro DNA kit was used to extract genomic DNA from the cultured CD4+ T cells.

The junction shows trimming of 6 bases on V and 0 bases on J, and the gene matches do not reach 1 base of it. The CDR3, from cysteine to phenylalanine, totals 13 residues. Only the CDR3 part of the read is kept: 39 bases, read in frame from the first base. As encoded in the germline V gene (reference sequence), CDR1 is MNHEY while CDR2 is SMNVEV. The TCR sequence derives from a human donor who received a COVID-19 vaccine. Specimen: CD4+ T cells from PBMCs cultured with SARS-CoV-2 spike peptides, collected before COVID-19 vaccination. The sample's cell subset or site label, decoded: SARS-CoV-2 spike overlapping peptide pool stimulation. Recombination connected TRBV27 to TRBJ1-1; 7 junctional bases match TRBD1. The sequence in DNA is TGTGCCAGCAGCGGGACAGTGAACACTGAAGCTTTCTTT. Its protein is CASSGTVNTEAFF.